Presented here are 3 T cell receptor beta chains from one specimen sequenced in a study of T cells in Graves' hyperthyroidism and ophthalmopathy. It was RNA transcripts that yielded the amplified TCR beta CDR3 regions. Using the HTBI primer set, a first-round RT-PCR was run on the TCR CDR3. MiXCR, applied by TCRdb to the multiplex PCR reads, yields one record per CDR3 protein. The data contain hundreds of thousands of distinct CDR3 sequences, roughly 40% of them singletons. The sample comprised blood. The source is a man aged 18 to 29 with Graves' hyperthyroidism.

This clonotype was picked up many times. The V call is TRBV7-9, the J call TRBJ1-2; 7 nucleotides align to TRBD1. The germline V gene has CDR1 SEHNR and CDR2 FQNEAQ (reference sequence). This CDR3 has 14 amino acids. The V gene end was trimmed by 5 bases and the J gene end by 6 bases; junction bases not matched to a gene: 9. The CDR3 coding sequence is TGTGCCAGCAGCCTCCTTACAGGGGAAAATGGCTACACCTTC. Amino acid sequence: CASSLLTGENGYTF.

A single count supports this clonotype. The chain employs TRBV29-1 and TRBJ1-5, with D perhaps matching TRBD1 (5 bases). V was pared by 6 bases and J by 5 bases, with 14 bases between. CDR3 size: 13 residues. Germline values: CDR1 SQVTM, CDR2 ANQGSEA. The CDR3 nucleotides are TGCAGCGTGAAGCGGGGGAGGGATCAGCCCCAGCATTTT. Amino acids: CSVKRGRDQPQHF.

Concerning this clonotype itself: A read error may account for a junction end that differs from germline. This chain links TRBV11-2 with TRBJ2-6; TRBD2 matches 10 bases. Germline-derived CDR1 and CDR2 are SGHAT and FQNNGV. The CDR3 runs to 19 residues. The CDR3: CASSRTGLADYSGVNVLTF. DNA of the CDR3: TGTGCCAGCAGCCGCACCGGACTAGCGGACTACTCTGGGGTCAACGTCCTGACTTTC.